The rows below give T cell receptor beta chains drawn from one sample of a study of blood T cells in healthy people across ages. TCRdb reanalysed the 5' RACE reads using MiXCR and keeps one entry per CDR3 protein. The sample comprises about 1.4 million distinct CDR3 sequences, around 59% of which are singletons, and 6.5% to 8.5% rests with the top ten. Sequenced material: blood. Receptor source: a man between 18 and 35 years old in good health. CDR3s include the opening cysteine and the closing phenylalanine or tryptophan.

14 | - | TRBV5-1 | CASSLDGVGETQYF
16 | TRBJ2-5 | TRBV4-3 | CASSQDIGGRQETQYF
12 | TRBJ2-1 | TRBV5-1 | CASSFGFDEQFF
13 | TRBJ2-5 | TRBV7-9 | CASSMNSEETQYF
14 | TRBJ1-2 | TRBV9 | CASSKHGGDYGYTF
15 | TRBJ2-7 | TRBV6-6 | CASSYSSQSSYEQYF
13 | TRBJ2-7 | TRBV2 | CASRWTFTYEQYF
17 | TRBJ1-2 | TRBV16 | CASSHLGQGEPASGYTF
14 | TRBJ2-1 | TRBV12-3/TRBV12-4 | CASSRLAENNEQFF
16 | TRBJ1-1 | TRBV18 | CASSSVGGFMNTEAFF
14 | TRBJ2-5 | TRBV14 | CASSPGDNQETQYF
13 | TRBJ2-3 | TRBV29-1 | CSVDLGSTDTQYF
15 | TRBJ2-7 | TRBV6-1 | CASSVQRGVDYEQYF
15 | - | TRBV7-9 | CASSLLSSSKETQYF
15 | TRBJ1-2 | TRBV27 | CASSSDPQASYGYTF
14 | TRBJ2-1 | TRBV14 | CASSSRDIYNEQFF
14 | TRBJ1-6 | TRBV6-2/TRBV6-3 | CASKGQEYNSPLHF
16 | TRBJ2-7 | TRBV18 | CASSPNRDSFVYEQYF
14 | TRBJ1-1 | TRBV2 | CASSLLVSNTEAFF
12 | TRBJ2-3 | TRBV6-2/TRBV6-3 | CATKGYTDTQYF
17 | TRBJ1-6 | TRBV12-3/TRBV12-4 | CASSFQAGGEVVRPLHF
14 | TRBJ2-7 | TRBV27 | CASSLVASSYEQYF
15 | - | TRBV6-2/TRBV6-3 | CASCLTPVQVYEQYF
19 | TRBJ2-4 | TRBV15 | CATSRGTSGRWLAKNIQYF
19 | TRBJ2-3 | TRBV29-1 | CSVEEIGPGQIEPTDAQYF
15 | - | TRBV20-1 | CSARGLGAPINEQYF
13 | TRBJ1-4 | TRBV4-1 | CASSQRYGEKLFF
16 | TRBJ1-5 | TRBV27 | CASSSIGGGFNQPQHF
15 | TRBJ1-1 | TRBV6-2/TRBV6-3 | CASSRNGRENTEAFF
12 | TRBJ2-5 | TRBV12-3/TRBV12-4 | CASSLVEEGKYF
18 | TRBJ2-1 | TRBV5-1 | CASSLLVGSPSSYNEQFF
14 | - | TRBV29-1 | CSVGARRNSYEQYF
14 | TRBJ1-5 | TRBV6-6 | CASSYNGGSQPQHF
14 | TRBJ2-5 | TRBV29-1 | CSVDGRIGQEAQYF
16 | TRBJ2-1 | TRBV6-5 | CASTLTTSGSGNEQFF
15 | - | TRBV5-1 | CASSSSGVVGYEQYF
13 | TRBJ2-3 | TRBV29-1 | CSHPGGNTDTQYF
15 | TRBJ1-6 | TRBV30 | CAWSPDSYNNSPLHF
17 | TRBJ2-1 | TRBV27 | CASSSLGVGLERNEQFF
16 | TRBJ2-1 | TRBV29-1 | CSVAAGGGRAYNEQFF
16 | TRBJ2-4 | TRBV19 | CASRQWTGDAKNIQYF
14 | TRBJ2-3 | TRBV18 | CASSPGGDGDTQYF
14 | - | TRBV20-1 | CSGTSGGQPYEQYF
14 | TRBJ1-5 | TRBV12-3/TRBV12-4 | CASSGTGGDQPQHF
16 | TRBJ1-1 | TRBV12-3/TRBV12-4 | CASSSNIQGRYDEAFF
11 | TRBJ2-2 | TRBV20-1 | CSAVGAGELFF
13 | - | TRBV29-1 | CSVSRDRYGEQYF
14 | TRBJ2-1 | TRBV7-9 | CASSPTRAYNEQFF
15 | TRBJ1-2 | TRBV20-1 | CSAQKDGGGVNGYTF
15 | TRBJ1-1 | TRBV5-1 | CASSLSQVPNTEAFF
14 | TRBJ2-7 | TRBV5-1 | CASSLRLGADEQYF
14 | - | TRBV6-5 | CASSYRDTRNEQYF
15 | TRBJ2-7 | TRBV10-3 | CAISHTGTHNYEQYF
11 | TRBJ2-5 | TRBV7-9 | CASSRLGAGYF
13 | TRBJ2-1 | TRBV29-1 | CSVEAGLLNEQFF